The TCR beta chain under discussion was sequenced for a study of T cell changes during pregnancy in multiple sclerosis. V was pared by 0 bases and J by 5 bases, with 8 bases between. Germline V gene lookup returns CDR1 MGHDK and CDR2 SYGVNS. The CDR3 runs 15 residues. Measured with immunoSEQ multiplex PCR; TCRdb has only the in-frame clones, and not every one. This sample yields more than 80,000 clones, of which about 90% are seen a single time; about 1.5% belongs to the top ten. This clonotype originated in a female donor with multiple sclerosis, enrolled in a pregnancy study. The genes are TRBV25-1 and TRBJ1-6; a weak D match, TRBD1 (5 bases). Sample: peripheral blood, taken before pregnancy. CDR3 DNA sequence: TGTGCCAGCAGTGAATACGGGGGAGATAATTCACCCCTCCACTTT. Translation gives CASSEYGGDNSPLHF.